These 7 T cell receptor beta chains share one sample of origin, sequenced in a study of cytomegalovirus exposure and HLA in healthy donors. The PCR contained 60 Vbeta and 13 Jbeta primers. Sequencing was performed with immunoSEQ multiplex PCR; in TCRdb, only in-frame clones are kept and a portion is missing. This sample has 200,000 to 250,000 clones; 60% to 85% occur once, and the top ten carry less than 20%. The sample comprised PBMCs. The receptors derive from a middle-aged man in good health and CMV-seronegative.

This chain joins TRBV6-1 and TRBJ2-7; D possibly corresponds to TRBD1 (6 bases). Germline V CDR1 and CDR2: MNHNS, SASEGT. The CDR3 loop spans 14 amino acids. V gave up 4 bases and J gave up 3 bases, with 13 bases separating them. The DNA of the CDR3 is TGTGCCAGCAGTGGCACAGGGATCTACTACGAGCAGTACTTC. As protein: CASSGTGIYYEQYF.

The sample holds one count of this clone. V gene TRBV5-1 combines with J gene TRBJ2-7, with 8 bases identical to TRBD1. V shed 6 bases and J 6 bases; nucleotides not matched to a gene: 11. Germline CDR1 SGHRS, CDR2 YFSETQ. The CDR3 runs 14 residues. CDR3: CASTPPGQGSEQYF. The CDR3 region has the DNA TGCGCCAGCACTCCCCCCGGACAGGGTTCCGAGCAGTACTTC. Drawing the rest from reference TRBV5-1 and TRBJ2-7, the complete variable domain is KAGVTQTPRYLIKTRGQQVTLSCSPISGHRSVSWYQQTPGQGLQFLFEYFSETQRNKGNFPGRFSGRQFSNSRSEMNVSTLELGDSALYLCASTPPGQGSEQYFGPGTRLTVT.

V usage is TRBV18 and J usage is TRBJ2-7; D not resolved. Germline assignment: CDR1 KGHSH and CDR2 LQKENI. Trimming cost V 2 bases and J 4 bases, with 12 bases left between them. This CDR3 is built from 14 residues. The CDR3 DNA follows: TGTGCCAGCTCACCAGGTACAGCTCGATACGAGCAGTACTTC. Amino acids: CASSPGTARYEQYF.

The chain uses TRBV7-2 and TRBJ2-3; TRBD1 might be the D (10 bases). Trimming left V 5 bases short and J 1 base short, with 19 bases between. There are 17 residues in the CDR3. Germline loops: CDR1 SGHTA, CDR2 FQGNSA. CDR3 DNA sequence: TGTGCCAGCAGCATCCTAGCGGGGACAGGGGGCACAGATACGCAGTATTTT. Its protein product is CASSILAGTGGTDTQYF.

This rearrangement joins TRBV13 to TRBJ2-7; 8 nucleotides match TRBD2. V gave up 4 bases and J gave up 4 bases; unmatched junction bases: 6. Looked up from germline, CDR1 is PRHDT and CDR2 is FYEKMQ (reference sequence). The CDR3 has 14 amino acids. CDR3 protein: CASSSSGRTYEQYF. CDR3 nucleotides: TGTGCCAGCAGCTCGAGCGGGAGAACGTACGAGCAGTACTTC. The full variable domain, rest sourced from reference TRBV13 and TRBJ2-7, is AAGVIQSPRHLIKEKRETATLKCYPIPRHDTVYWYQQGPGQDPQFLISFYEKMQSDKGSIPDRFSAQQFSDYHSELNMSSLELGDSALYFCASSSSGRTYEQYFGPGTRLTVT.

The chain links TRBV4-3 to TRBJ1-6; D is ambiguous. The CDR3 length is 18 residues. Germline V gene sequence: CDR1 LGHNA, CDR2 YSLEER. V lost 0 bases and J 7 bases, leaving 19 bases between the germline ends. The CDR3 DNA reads TGCGCCAGCAGCCAAGATCGGGCGGGATACACATCAAATTCACCCCTCCACTTT. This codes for CASSQDRAGYTSNSPLHF.

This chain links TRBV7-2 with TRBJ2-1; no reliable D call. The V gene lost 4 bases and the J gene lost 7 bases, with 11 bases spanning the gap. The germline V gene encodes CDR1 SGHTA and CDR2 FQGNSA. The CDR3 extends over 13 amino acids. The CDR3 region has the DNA TGTGCCAGCAGCTCCCCCCTAGTGAATGAGCAGTTCTTC. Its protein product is CASSSPLVNEQFF.